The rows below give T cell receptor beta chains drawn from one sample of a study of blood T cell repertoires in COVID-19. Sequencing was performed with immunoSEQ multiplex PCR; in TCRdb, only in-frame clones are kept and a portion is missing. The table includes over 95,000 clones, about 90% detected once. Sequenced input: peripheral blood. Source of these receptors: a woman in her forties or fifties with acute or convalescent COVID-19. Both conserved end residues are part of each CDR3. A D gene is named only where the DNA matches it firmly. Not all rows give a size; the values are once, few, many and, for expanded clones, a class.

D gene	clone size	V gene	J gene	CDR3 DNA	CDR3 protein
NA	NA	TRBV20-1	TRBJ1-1	TGCAGTGCTAGTGGGGGGCCCGTCACTAAAGCTTTCTTT	CSASGGPVTKAFF
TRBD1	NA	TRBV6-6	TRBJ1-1	TGTGCCAGCAGTACCCGACAGGGAATCTACACTGAAGCTTTCTTT	CASSTRQGIYTEAFF
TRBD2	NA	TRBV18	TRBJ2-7	TGTGCCAGCTCACCCGGACTAGCGGGGGTCTTTAGGGACGAGCAGTACTTC	CASSPGLAGVFRDEQYF
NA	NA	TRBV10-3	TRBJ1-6	TGTGCCATCAGTGAGTCGGGGGGGACCGGGTATTCACCCCTCCACTTT	CAISESGGTGYSPLHF
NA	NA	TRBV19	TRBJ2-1	TGTGCTGTAAGTCCGAGGGAGAGTGAGCAGTTCTTC	CAVSPRESEQFF
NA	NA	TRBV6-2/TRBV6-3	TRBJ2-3	TGTGCCAGCAGTAAAGCGGCCTTTACGCAGTATTTT	CASSKAAFTQYF
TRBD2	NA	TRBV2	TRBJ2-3	TGTGCCAGCAGTGCACAGATTAGCGGGGGGGCGGTGGATACGCAGTATTTT	CASSAQISGGAVDTQYF
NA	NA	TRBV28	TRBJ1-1	TGTGCCAGTACAGGTGTTCCGAACACTGAAGCTTTCTTT	CASTGVPNTEAFF
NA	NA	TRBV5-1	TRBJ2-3	TGCGCCAGCAGCTTGGACGGGGAAGATACGCAGTATTTT	CASSLDGEDTQYF
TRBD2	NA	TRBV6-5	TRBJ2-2	TGTGCCAGCACCTCGGGGGGAGGTCACGGGGAGCTGTTTTTT	CASTSGGGHGELFF
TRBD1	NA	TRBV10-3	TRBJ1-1	TGTGCCATCAGTGGAACAGGGGGGAACACTGAAGCTTTCTTT	CAISGTGGNTEAFF
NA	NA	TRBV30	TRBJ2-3	TGTGCCTGGAGCCTCGGACAGTTCACAGATACGCAGTATTTT	CAWSLGQFTDTQYF
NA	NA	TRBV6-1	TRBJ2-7	TGTGCCAGCAGTGATTTTAGCGGTGGCTACGAGCAGTACTTC	CASSDFSGGYEQYF
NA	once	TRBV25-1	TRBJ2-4	TGTGCCTTCCCGGGGGGCCCCCCGGCCAAAAACATTCAGTACTTC	CAFPGGPPAKNIQYF
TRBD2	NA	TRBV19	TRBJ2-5	TGTGCCAGTAGTATATTGAACTCGGGAGGGGAGACCCAGTACTTC	CASSILNSGGETQYF
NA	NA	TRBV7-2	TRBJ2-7	TGTGCCAGCAGCTTAGCGCTGGAGGGGCTATACGAGCAGTACTTC	CASSLALEGLYEQYF
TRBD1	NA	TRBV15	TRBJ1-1	TGTGCCACCAGCAGGACAGGGGAGAGCACTGAAGCTTTCTTT	CATSRTGESTEAFF
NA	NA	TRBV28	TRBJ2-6	TGTGCCAGCAGTGATATCAGCTCTGGGGCCAACGTCCTGACTTTC	CASSDISSGANVLTF
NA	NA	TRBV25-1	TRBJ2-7	TGTGCCAGCAGTGGGCAGGGACATTTCTACGAGCAGTACTTC	CASSGQGHFYEQYF
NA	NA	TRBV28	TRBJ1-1	TGTGCCAGCAGCCCCCCGAGGGTGGACACTGAAGCTTTCTTT	CASSPPRVDTEAFF
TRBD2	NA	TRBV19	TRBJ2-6	TGTGCCAGTACCGAGGGTCCTAGCGGGAGGGCGCGAGGGGCCAACGTCCTGACTTTC	CASTEGPSGRARGANVLTF
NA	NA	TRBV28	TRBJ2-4	TGTGCCAGCAGTCCCGCTGGGGGGACCAAAAACATTCAGTACTTC	CASSPAGGTKNIQYF
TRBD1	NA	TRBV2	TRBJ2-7	TGTGCCAGCAGTCCGGGACAGGGACGGAACGAGCAGTACTTC	CASSPGQGRNEQYF
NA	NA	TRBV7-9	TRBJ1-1	TGTGCCAGCAGCACATCAACGAACACTGAAGCTTTCTTT	CASSTSTNTEAFF
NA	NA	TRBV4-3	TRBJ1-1	TGCGCCAGCAGCCAACGGTCTCACAACACTGAAGCTTTCTTT	CASSQRSHNTEAFF
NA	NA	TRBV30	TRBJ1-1	TGTGCCTGGACCTACGGGAAAAACACTGAAGCTTTCTTT	CAWTYGKNTEAFF
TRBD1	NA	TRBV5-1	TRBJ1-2	TGCGCCAGCATGCCAACCGGGACAGGGGGCTATGGCTACACCTTC	CASMPTGTGGYGYTF
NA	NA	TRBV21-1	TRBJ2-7	TGTGCCAGTCCCAGGAGAGACAGGAAAACTTACGAGCAGTACTTC	CASPRRDRKTYEQYF
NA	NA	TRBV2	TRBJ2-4	TGTGCCAGCATCCTTGACAGACTCCTAGCCAAAAACATTCAGTACTTC	CASILDRLLAKNIQYF
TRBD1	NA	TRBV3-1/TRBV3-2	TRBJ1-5	TGTGCCAGCAGCCAAGGGACAGGGTTCGCAAATCAGCCCCAGCATTTT	CASSQGTGFANQPQHF
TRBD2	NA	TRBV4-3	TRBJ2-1	TGCGCCAGCAGCCAAATGGTAGCGGGAGAACGCAATGAGCAGTTCTTC	CASSQMVAGERNEQFF
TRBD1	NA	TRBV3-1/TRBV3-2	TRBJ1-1	TGTGCCAGCAGCCCTCACCAGGGGGCGGGAGCTTTCTTT	CASSPHQGAGAFF
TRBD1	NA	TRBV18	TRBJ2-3	TGTGCCAGCTCAAAGGACAGGGGCGGCTTTTACGATACGCAGTATTTT	CASSKDRGGFYDTQYF
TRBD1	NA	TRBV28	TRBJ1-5	TGTGCCAGCAGTTCGGGACAGGGAAGGGTTCAGCCCCAGCATTTT	CASSSGQGRVQPQHF
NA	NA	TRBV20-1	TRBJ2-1	TGCAGCGTTCGAACAAACAATGAGCAGTTCTTC	CSVRTNNEQFF
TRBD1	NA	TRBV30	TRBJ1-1	TGTGCCTGGAGAGCCAGGGGGCGAGGAACTGAAGCTTTCTTT	CAWRARGRGTEAFF
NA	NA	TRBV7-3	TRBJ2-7	TGTGCCAGCAGCTTATTGGGGGGAGGATCAGACGAGCAGTACTTC	CASSLLGGGSDEQYF
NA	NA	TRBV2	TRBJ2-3	TGTGCCAGCACTTACAGGGAGACCTCCACAGATACGCAGTATTTT	CASTYRETSTDTQYF
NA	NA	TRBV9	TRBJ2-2	TGTGCCAGCAGCGCAGGGAACACCGGGGAGCTGTTTTTT	CASSAGNTGELFF
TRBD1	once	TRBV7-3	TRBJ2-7	TGTGCCAGCAGCTCCTACAGGGGGCCCTACGAGCAGTACTTC	CASSSYRGPYEQYF
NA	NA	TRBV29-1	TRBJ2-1	TGCAGCGCGTGGGGGGGCAACATGAATGAGCAGTTCTTC	CSAWGGNMNEQFF
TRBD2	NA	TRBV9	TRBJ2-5	TGTGCCAGCAGCGTTGGGACTATTCAAGAGACCCAGTACTTC	CASSVGTIQETQYF
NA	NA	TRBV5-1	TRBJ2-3	TGCGCCAGCAGCTTGGTTGGGCCTCAAGATACGCAGTATTTT	CASSLVGPQDTQYF
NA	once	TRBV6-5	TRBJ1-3	TGTGCCAGCATAAAGGGGGACCTTTCCGGCAACACCATATATTTT	CASIKGDLSGNTIYF
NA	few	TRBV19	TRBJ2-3	TGTGCCAGTAGTATAGCCCCATCCACAGATACGCAGTATTTT	CASSIAPSTDTQYF
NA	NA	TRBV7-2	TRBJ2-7	TGTGCCAGCAGCCCTTCCTACGAGCAGTACTTC	CASSPSYEQYF
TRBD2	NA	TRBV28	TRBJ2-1	TGTGCCAGCACCCTGGGGGGGATAGGGGCGGAGGAGCAGTTCTTC	CASTLGGIGAEEQFF
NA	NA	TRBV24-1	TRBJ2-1	TGTGCCACCAGTGACAGACAGAGCTCCTACAATGAGCAGTTCTTC	CATSDRQSSYNEQFF